The clone carrying this T cell receptor (beta chain) has only a few counts. These data are taken from a study of regulatory T cells in long-lasting Graves disease. Library construction for TCR beta used iRepertoire HTBI primers and Arm-PCR of CDR3 regions. TCRdb re-called the multiplex PCR reads through MiXCR, storing one row per CDR3 protein. The sample yields over 300,000 distinct CDR3 sequences, 15% to 20% seen once. Germline V gives CDR1 GTSNPN, CDR2 SVGIG (reference sequence). This CDR3 region has 18 residues. Trimming removed 3 bases from V and 0 bases from J, with 20 bases in between. As for time point: persistent/refractory GD, antithyroid drugs over 5 years with positive TRAb. The authors made the TCR library using RNA they extracted from PBMCs.

This chain uses TRBV30 with TRBJ1-4, with D perhaps TRBD1 (5 bases). This TCR derives from a female donor with Graves disease. The sequences come from peripheral blood mononuclear cells (PBMCs), collected when the disease was refractory, from a patient treated with antithyroid drugs. CDR3 protein: CAWSVGQTAVATNEKLFF. CDR3 in DNA: TGTGCCTGGAGCGTAGGACAAACAGCGGTTGCAACTAATGAAAAACTGTTTTTT.